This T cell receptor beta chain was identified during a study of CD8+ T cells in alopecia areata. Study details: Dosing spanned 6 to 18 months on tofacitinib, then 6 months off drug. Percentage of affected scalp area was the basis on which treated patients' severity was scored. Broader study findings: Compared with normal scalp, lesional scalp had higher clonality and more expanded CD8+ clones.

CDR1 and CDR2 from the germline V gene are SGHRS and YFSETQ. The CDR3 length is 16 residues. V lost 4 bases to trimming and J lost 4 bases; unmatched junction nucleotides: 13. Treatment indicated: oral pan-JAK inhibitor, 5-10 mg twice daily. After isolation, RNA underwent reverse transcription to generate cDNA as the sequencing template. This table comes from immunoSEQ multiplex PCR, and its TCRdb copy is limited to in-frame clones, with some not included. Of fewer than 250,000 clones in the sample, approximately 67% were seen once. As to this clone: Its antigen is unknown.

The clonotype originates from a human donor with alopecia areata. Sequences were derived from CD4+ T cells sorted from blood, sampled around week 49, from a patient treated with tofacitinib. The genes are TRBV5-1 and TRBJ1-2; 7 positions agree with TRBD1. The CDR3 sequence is CASSDPSGTAPYGYTF. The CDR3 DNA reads TGCGCCAGCAGCGATCCATCCGGGACAGCGCCCTATGGCTACACCTTC.